The next 11 T cell receptor beta chains were all read from a single sample in a study of blood T cell repertoires in COVID-19 (dated by TCRdb to about 2020). The library was generated by the immunoSEQ multiplex PCR assay. Not all clones reach the TCRdb copy of this immuneACCESS table, which keeps in-frame sequences only. Checked studies attribute under half of the gap to unresolved V genes and leave the rest unexplained. The sample table contains approximately 23,000 clones; only one count was recorded for around nine tenths of them. The ten largest make up 5.5% to 7% of the sample. Input material: peripheral blood. The receptor set was obtained from an elderly woman with active COVID-19.

The chain uses TRBV18 and TRBJ1-3, with 7 positions matching TRBD1. This CDR3 spans 16 amino acids. Trimming at V came to 3 bases and at J to 4 bases, leaving 9 bases not matched to a gene. Germline V lookup: CDR1 KGHSH, CDR2 LQKENI. For the CDR3, the DNA is TGTGCCAGCTCACCGCCCGACAGGGCTCCCGGAAACACCATATATTTT. Translation: CASSPPDRAPGNTIYF. The full variable domain, with the rest looked up from reference TRBV18 and TRBJ1-3, is NAGVMQNPRHLVRRRGQEARLRCSPMKGHSHVYWYRQLPEEGLKFMVYLQKENIIDESGMPKERFSAEFPKEGPSILRIQQVVRGDSAAYFCASSPPDRAPGNTIYFGEGSWLTVV.

This clone has just one count. V gene TRBV29-1 combines with J gene TRBJ1-2; 7 bases are a match to TRBD1. Looked up from germline, CDR1 is SQVTM and CDR2 is ANQGSEA. Losses at the gene ends were 2 bases for V and 5 bases for J; bases not matched to a gene: 11. This CDR3 has 15 residues. The CDR3, as DNA: TGCAGCGTTGAAAGACGCGTGAGGGGGCAGTATGGCTACACCTTC. Translated, it gives CSVERRVRGQYGYTF.

V and J are TRBV7-2 and TRBJ2-7, with 15 positions matching TRBD2. Germline V gene data show CDR1 as SGHTA and CDR2 as FQGNSA. V lost 5 bases and J lost 2; bases outside the gene matches: 10. The CDR3 is made up of 18 amino acids. The CDR3 here is CASSTSGTSGGYTYEQYF. The CDR3 coding sequence is TGTGCCAGCAGCACCAGTGGGACTAGCGGGGGGTACACCTACGAGCAGTACTTC. Complete variable domain (other parts from reference TRBV7-2 and TRBJ2-7): GAGVSQSPSNKVTEKGKDVELRCDPISGHTALYWYRQSLGQGLEFLIYFQGNSAPDKSGLPSDRFSAERTGGSVSTLTIQRTQQEDSAVYLCASSTSGTSGGYTYEQYFGPGTRLTVT.

The CDR3 loop reads CASSVEGDKPSSYNSPLHF. CDR3 bases: TGTGCCAGCAGCGTAGAGGGGGACAAACCGAGCTCCTATAATTCACCCCTCCACTTT. V usage is TRBV9 and J usage is TRBJ1-6; D might be TRBD1 (6 bases). Germline-derived CDR1 and CDR2 are SGDLS and YYNGEE. Trimming removed 0 bases at V and 0 bases at J, with 16 bases between. CDR3 length equals 19 residues.

This chain links TRBV11-3 with TRBJ2-5; 10 bases fit TRBD2. The J segment lost 1 base and the V segment lost 5 bases, leaving 4 bases of the junction unmatched. This CDR3 comprises 15 residues. CDR1 and CDR2 from the germline V gene are SGHNT and YENEEA. CDR3 sequence reads: CASSPGLAVQETQYF. Here the CDR3 DNA reads TGTGCCAGCAGCCCCGGACTAGCGGTCCAAGAGACCCAGTACTTC.

V is TRBV6-6 and J is TRBJ1-2; TRBD1 agrees at 8 bases. J gave up 8 bases and V 6 bases, and 11 bases lay outside the gene matches. The germline CDR1 and CDR2 sequences are MNHNY and SVGAGI (reference sequence). The CDR3 spans 14 residues. The CDR3, as DNA: TGTGCCAGCAGAAGAGACAGGGGTCGGCGGGGCTACACCTTC. Protein sequence: CASRRDRGRRGYTF.

CDR3 in DNA: TGTGCCAGTAGTCCCCCGGGACAGGGCCTCATCCCCCTCCACTTT. Its translation is CASSPPGQGLIPLHF. The chain uses TRBV19 and TRBJ1-6; TRBD1 matches at 9 bases. V shed 5 bases and J 13 bases; nucleotides not matched to a gene: 12. The CDR3 loop spans 15 amino acids. Looked up from germline, CDR1 is LNHDA and CDR2 is SQIVND (reference sequence).

DNA for the CDR3: TGTGCCAGCATTCCGGGTTTAAGCTCCTACAATGAGCAGTTCTTC. Its protein is CASIPGLSSYNEQFF. The V gene is TRBV6-5, the J gene TRBJ2-1; D is ambiguous. This CDR3 spans 15 amino acids. V lost 7 bases, J lost 0 bases, and 13 bases lay in between. Germline values: CDR1 MNHEY, CDR2 SVGAGI.

The gene calls are TRBV5-1 and TRBJ1-4; 7 positions match TRBD1. Germline V gene data show CDR1 as SGHRS and CDR2 as YFSETQ. CDR3 size: 15 residues. The trim removed 4 bases at V and 5 bases at J, leaving 8 bases unmatched. CDR3 in amino acids: CASSPGQEGNEKLFF. CDR3 sequence (DNA): TGCGCCAGCAGCCCAGGACAGGAGGGGAATGAAAAACTGTTTTTT.

The chain couples TRBV3-1 (or the pseudogene TRBV3-2) to TRBJ1-1; TRBD1 agrees at 7 bases. This CDR3 contains 15 residues. J was trimmed by 4 bases and V by 0 bases; bases with no gene match: 5. Germline V CDR1 and CDR2: LGHDT, YNNKEL (reference sequence). DNA of the CDR3: TGTGCCAGCAGCCAAGAAGTTCAGGGGGTCACTGAAGCTTTCTTT. This encodes CASSQEVQGVTEAFF.

This chain joins TRBV4-3 and TRBJ2-1; 10 nucleotides align to TRBD2. The CDR3 runs to 15 residues. CDR1 LGHNA and CDR2 YSLEER come from the germline V gene. J was trimmed by 6 bases and V by 4 bases; bases with no gene match: 6. Here the CDR3 reads CASSRILAGANEQFF. In DNA, the CDR3 is TGCGCCAGCAGCCGGATTCTAGCGGGGGCCAATGAGCAGTTCTTC.